This TCR beta chain appears in the sequencing data of a study of blood T cells in healthy people across ages. Findings and caveats of the study: The study found TCR beta diversity correlated strongly with naive T cell percentage.

The authors ran a second PCR of 7 to 11 cycles using a sample-barcoded 5' primer and a J-beta primer mix. TCRdb re-called the 5' RACE reads through MiXCR, storing one row per CDR3 protein. The sample yields 700,000 to 850,000 distinct CDR3 sequences, 30% to 45% seen once. Germline V gives CDR1 SQVTM, CDR2 ANQGSEA. V lost 0 bases and J lost 3, with 20 bases in between. The CDR3 length is 17 residues. Ten or more counts support this clonotype. No antigen is known for it. The TCR comes from a man between 18 and 29 years old in good health. Sequenced input: blood. This sequence joins TRBV29-1 and TRBJ1-2, with D perhaps TRBD1 (5 bases). CDR3 bases: TGCAGCGTTGAAGATCTGTGGCAGGGCCTTACCTACTATGGCTACACCTTC. Its translation: CSVEDLWQGLTYYGYTF. Full variable domain (outside the CDR3, taken from reference TRBV29-1 and TRBJ1-2): SAVISQKPSRDICQRGTSLTIQCQVDSQVTMMFWYRQQPGQSLTLIATANQGSEATYESGFVIDKFPISRPNLTFSTLTVSNMSPEDSSIYLCSVEDLWQGLTYYGYTFGSGTRLTVV.